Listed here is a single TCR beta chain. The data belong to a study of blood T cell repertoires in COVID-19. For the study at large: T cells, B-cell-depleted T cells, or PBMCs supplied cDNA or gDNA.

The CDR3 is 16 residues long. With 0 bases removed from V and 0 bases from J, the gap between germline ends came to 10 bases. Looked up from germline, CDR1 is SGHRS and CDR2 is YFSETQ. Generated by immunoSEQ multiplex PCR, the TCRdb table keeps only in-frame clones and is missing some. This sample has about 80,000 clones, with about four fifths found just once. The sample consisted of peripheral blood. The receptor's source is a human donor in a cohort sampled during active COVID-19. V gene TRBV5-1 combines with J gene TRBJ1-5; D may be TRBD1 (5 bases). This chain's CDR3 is CASSLEGANSNQPQHF. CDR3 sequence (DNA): TGCGCCAGCAGCTTGGAAGGGGCAAATAGCAATCAGCCCCAGCATTTT.